This passage covers 32 T cell receptor beta chains from one sample sequenced in a study of molecular identifiers for immune sequencing clone quantification. TCRdb re-called the PCR reads through MiXCR, storing one row per CDR3 protein. The table lists over 600,000 distinct CDR3 sequences, 20% of them singletons. The source material was naive CD8+ T cells from blood, with Jurkat cell RNA spiked in. Sample subset: FACS-sorted CD8+CD4-CCR7+CD45RA+ naive T cells. These receptors originate from a human donor in good health. Some libraries in this study had Jurkat cell RNA spiked in.

This clonotype was detected ten times or more. This sequence joins TRBV19 and TRBJ2-7; 11 bases are shared with TRBD1. V lost 9 bases to trimming and J lost 4 bases; unmatched junction nucleotides: 5. CDR3 size: 13 residues. Per the germline V gene, CDR1 is LNHDA and CDR2 is SQIVND (reference sequence). CDR3 nucleotides: TGTGCCAGCAGCGGGACAGGGGGGTACGAGCAGTACTTC. Translation gives CASSGTGGYEQYF.

This clonotype occurred many times. The V and J genes are TRBV2 and TRBJ1-2; 9 bases map to TRBD1. CDR1 and CDR2 (germline): SNHLY, FYNNEI. V shed 6 bases, J shed 3 bases, and the junction held 8 bases outside the gene matches. CDR3 size: 15 residues. CDR3 sequence reads: CASRMGQGLYYGYTF. CDR3 sequence (DNA): TGTGCCAGCAGAATGGGACAGGGACTTTACTATGGCTACACCTTC.

This clonotype was counted at least ten times. V usage is TRBV4-3 and J usage is TRBJ1-1, with TRBD1 matching 9 bases. V lost 6 bases and J lost 0; bases outside the gene matches: 8. CDR3 length equals 16 residues. From germline, CDR1 is LGHNA and CDR2 YSLEER. CDR3 sequence reads: CASSPRDRDLNTEAFF. CDR3 bases: TGCGCCAGCAGTCCTCGGGACAGGGATCTGAACACTGAAGCTTTCTTT.

In the case of this clonotype: No conserved phenylalanine or tryptophan ends this CDR3, so it is likely a read error. The chain links TRBV2 to TRBJ1-3; no firm D call. The CDR3 is 15 amino acids. V was clipped by 6 bases and J by 3 bases, with 15 bases between them. Per the germline V gene, CDR1 is SNHLY and CDR2 is FYNNEI. The CDR3 nucleotides are TGTGCCAGCAGACCTGAATGGGGTTTTGGAAACACCATATATCTT. Its translation is CASRPEWGFGNTIYL.

This clonotype has only a few counts. J is TRBJ2-7 and V is TRBV19; possible D gene TRBD2, 6 bases. The CDR3 runs to 15 residues. V lost 3 bases and J 2 bases, leaving 14 bases between the germline ends. Germline values: CDR1 LNHDA, CDR2 SQIVND (reference sequence). The CDR3 spells CASSMSTGLPYEQYF. The CDR3 coding sequence is TGTGCCAGTAGTATGTCCACAGGACTACCCTACGAGCAGTACTTC.

This rearrangement joins TRBV5-4 to TRBJ2-7; D might be TRBD1 or TRBD2, each matching 5 bases. This CDR3 has 15 amino acids. CDR1 and CDR2 (germline): SGHNT, YYREEE (reference sequence). V gave up 3 bases and J gave up 6 bases, with 19 bases separating them. This CDR3 reads CASSSFGAGLSEQYF. The CDR3, as DNA: TGTGCCAGCAGCTCCTTCGGGGCAGGGCTAAGCGAGCAGTACTTC.

Remarks on this clonotype: This CDR3 fails to terminate in the conserved phenylalanine or tryptophan, so it likely reflects a read error. This rearrangement joins TRBV6-2 or TRBV6-3 to TRBJ1-5; D is ambiguous. The CDR3 is 13 residues long. Deletions cut 6 bases from V and 3 bases from J, with 9 bases between. Per germline, CDR1 MNHEY and CDR2 SVGEGT. CDR3 protein: CASSPTHNQPQHS. DNA for the CDR3: TGTGCCAGCAGCCCCACCCACAATCAGCCCCAGCATTCT.

To note about this clonotype: A far larger clone is one base from this, pointing to a likely read error. The chain has TRBV11-1 and TRBJ2-7; D may be TRBD1 (6 bases). CDR3 length: 12 amino acids. The germline gives CDR1 SGHAT, CDR2 FQDESV (reference sequence). V was pared by 2 bases and J by 6 bases, with 8 bases between. CDR3 region: CASSLSRGEQYF. The CDR3 nucleotides are TGTGCCAGCAGCTTAAGCAGGGGCGAGCAGTACTTC.

This clonotype was counted many times. The rearrangement links TRBV4-3 to TRBJ2-5; tentatively, D is TRBD2 (6 bases). This CDR3 spans 14 amino acids. With 3 bases removed from V and 1 base from J, the gap between germline ends came to 9 bases. CDR1 and CDR2 (germline): LGHNA, YSLEER. Written as DNA, the CDR3 is TGCGCCAGCAGCCAGGGTAGCGGCCAAGAGACCCAGTACTTC. Amino acid sequence: CASSQGSGQETQYF.

This clonotype was observed at least ten times. The V gene is TRBV7-9, the J gene TRBJ2-7, with D possibly matching TRBD2 (7 bases). In germline, CDR1 is SEHNR, CDR2 FQNEAQ (reference sequence). CDR3 length equals 15 residues. V dropped 0 bases and J dropped 4 bases, with 13 bases sitting between them. In DNA, the CDR3 is TGTGCCAGCAGCTTAGCGGGGGGGGCTGTGTACGAGCAGTACTTC. This encodes CASSLAGGAVYEQYF.

This clonotype was seen ten or more times. The chain combines TRBV5-5 with TRBJ1-1, with TRBD1 as a possible D gene (6 bases). Germline V gene sequence: CDR1 SGHKS, CDR2 YYEKEE (reference sequence). The CDR3 contains 14 residues. The ends were cut back, 3 bases at V and 0 bases at J, with 9 bases in the middle. CDR3 residues: CASSYGQLNTEAFF. The CDR3 DNA reads as TGTGCCAGCAGCTACGGACAGCTGAACACTGAAGCTTTCTTT.

This clonotype was seen a few times. The V and J genes are TRBV7-9 and TRBJ1-2; TRBD1 is a possible D gene (6 bases). The CDR3 runs 14 residues. V dropped 5 bases and J dropped 7 bases, with 17 bases sitting between them. The germline V gene encodes CDR1 SEHNR and CDR2 FQNEAQ (reference sequence). In DNA, the CDR3 is TGTGCCAGCAGCCGAACAACAACAGGGTCTGGCTACACCTTC. It yields the protein CASSRTTTGSGYTF.

The sample holds many counts of this clonotype. The V call is TRBV4-3, the J call TRBJ2-1, with 7 bases identical to TRBD1. Losses at the gene ends were 2 bases for V and 5 bases for J; bases not matched to a gene: 9. The CDR3 totals 16 residues. In germline, CDR1 is LGHNA, CDR2 YSLEER. In nucleotides, the CDR3 is TGCGCCAGCAGCCAATCACAGGGGTTTGGGCACAATGAGCAGTTCTTC. Residues: CASSQSQGFGHNEQFF.

There are many counts of this clonotype. The V and J genes are TRBV20-1 and TRBJ1-1; D is undetermined. CDR3 length equals 14 residues. The germline gives CDR1 DFQATT, CDR2 SNEGSKA (reference sequence). Trimming stripped 1 base from V and 2 bases from J, with 11 bases between. CDR3 sequence reads: CSARAGYENTEAFF. DNA for the CDR3: TGCAGTGCTAGAGCGGGATATGAAAACACTGAAGCTTTCTTT.

This clonotype was seen ten or more times. This chain joins TRBV9 and TRBJ1-2; D may be TRBD1 (6 bases). This CDR3 region has 13 residues. From germline, CDR1 is SGDLS and CDR2 YYNGEE. Trimming took 7 bases from V and 5 from J, leaving 15 bases between them. This chain's CDR3 is CASSSTGRYGYTF. CDR3 bases: TGTGCCAGCTCGTCGACAGGAAGATATGGCTACACCTTC.

This clonotype was seen ten or more times. The V call is TRBV9, the J call TRBJ2-3; TRBD2 is a possible D gene (7 bases). Between the trimmed V and J ends, which lost 4 bases and 3 bases, there was a span of 15 bases. Per the germline V gene, CDR1 is SGDLS and CDR2 is YYNGEE. The CDR3 totals 15 residues. The CDR3 protein is CASSFAGARTDTQYF. Here the CDR3 DNA reads TGTGCCAGCAGCTTCGCGGGGGCGCGGACAGATACGCAGTATTTT.

Note on this clonotype: The conserved phenylalanine or tryptophan is not found at the CDR3 terminus, so this likely reflects a read error. The chain joins TRBV7-9 to TRBJ2-1; 9 bases fit TRBD2. V was pared by 5 bases and J by 2 bases, with 7 bases of the junction left unmatched. The germline gives CDR1 SEHNR, CDR2 FQNEAQ (reference sequence). This CDR3 contains 16 residues. The CDR3, as DNA: TGTGCCAGCAGCGATAGCGGGAGTAGGCCCTACAATGAGCAGTTCCTC. Translation gives CASSDSGSRPYNEQFL.

This clonotype was counted many times. This chain joins TRBV10-1 and TRBJ2-7, with D unresolved. The CDR3 has 13 residues. Looked up from germline, CDR1 is WNHNN and CDR2 is SYGVQD (reference sequence). Trimming cost V 4 bases and J 2 bases, with 9 bases left between them. The CDR3 here is CASSAGATYEQYF. CDR3 nucleotides: TGCGCCAGCAGTGCCGGCGCAACCTACGAGCAGTACTTC.

V and J are TRBV4-1 and TRBJ2-7; tentative D call: TRBD2 (5 bases). The CDR3 spans 14 residues. V lost 1 base, J lost 3 bases, and 10 bases lay in between. Germline V gives CDR1 MGHRA, CDR2 YSYEKL. CDR3 sequence: CASSQAGSYYEQYF. The CDR3 DNA is TGCGCCAGCAGCCAAGCGGGGAGCTACTACGAGCAGTACTTC.

This clonotype occurred many times. J is TRBJ2-7 and V is TRBV25-1; 11 bases align to TRBD1. Germline CDR1 is MGHDK and CDR2 is SYGVNS. The junction had 5 bases not matched to a gene; V was cut back by 4 bases and J by 6 bases. CDR3 length equals 14 residues. The CDR3 DNA is TGTGCCAGCAGTGCGGACAGGGGGCGAGCCGAGCAGTACTTC. The encoded protein is CASSADRGRAEQYF.

This clonotype was seen ten or more times. The rearrangement uses TRBV27 and TRBJ2-3; 10 nucleotides match TRBD2. Germline-derived CDR1 and CDR2 are MNHEY and SMNVEV (reference sequence). This CDR3 has 15 residues. The junction had 3 bases not matched to a gene; V was cut back by 1 base and J by 5 bases. The CDR3 loop is CASSLLASGGDTQYF. The DNA of the CDR3 is TGTGCCAGCAGTTTATTAGCTAGCGGGGGAGATACGCAGTATTTT.

The rearrangement joins TRBV19 to TRBJ2-1; TRBD1 matches at 7 bases. Germline CDR1 reads LNHDA; CDR2 reads SQIVND (reference sequence). V gave up 3 bases and J gave up 6 bases; unmatched junction bases: 5. CDR3 length: 14 amino acids. The CDR3: CASSMTGMVNEQFF. The DNA for the CDR3 is TGTGCCAGTAGTATGACAGGGATGGTCAATGAGCAGTTCTTC.

This clonotype was counted at least ten times. The V and J genes are TRBV7-9 and TRBJ1-2, with 8 positions matching TRBD1. CDR3 length: 15 amino acids. Germline assignment: CDR1 SEHNR and CDR2 FQNEAQ (reference sequence). After removal of 0 bases from V and 6 bases from J, the junction contained 6 bases not matched to a gene. The CDR3 region has the DNA TGTGCCAGCAGCTTAGCTCGTGACAGGGGAGATGGCTACACCTTC. Its protein product is CASSLARDRGDGYTF.

This clonotype was recorded many times. The chain carries TRBV28 and TRBJ2-7; D is tentatively TRBD1 or TRBD2 (6 bases each). This CDR3 contains 16 residues. Germline CDR1 and CDR2: MDHEN and SYDVKM. V was clipped by 5 bases and J by 3 bases, with 20 bases between them. Here the CDR3 DNA reads TGTGCCAGCAGTAACCAGAGGGGGGAGACGGGCTACGAGCAGTACTTC. This codes for CASSNQRGETGYEQYF. The whole variable domain, filled in from reference TRBV28 and TRBJ2-7, reads DVKVTQSSRYLVKRTGEKVFLECVQDMDHENMFWYRQDPGLGLRLIYFSYDVKMKEKGDIPEGYSVSREKKERFSLILESASTNQTSMYLCASSNQRGETGYEQYFGPGTRLTVT.

This clonotype has at least ten counts. This chain's CDR3 is CASSQDSVNQPQHF. The CDR3 nucleotides read TGCGCCAGCAGCCAAGATAGCGTGAATCAGCCCCAGCATTTT. The rearrangement uses TRBV4-1 and TRBJ1-5; no firm D call. The CDR3 is 14 residues long. The germline V gene has CDR1 MGHRA and CDR2 YSYEKL. V was cut by 0 bases and J by 4 bases, with 7 bases left in between.

Comment on this clonotype: A much larger clone differs by one base, so this may be a read error. This chain links TRBV5-1 with TRBJ2-7; D might be TRBD1 (6 bases). The V and J ends lost 4 bases and 5 bases respectively, with 19 bases between them. The CDR3 extends over 15 amino acids. Germline V CDR1 and CDR2: SGHRS, YFSETQ. CDR3 DNA sequence: TGCGCCAGCAGCCTAGGACAGTCGAGTAGCCACGAGCAGTACTTC. Translating it yields CASSLGQSSSHEQYF.

In regard to this clonotype: A much larger clone differs from this one at a single base, so this may be a read error. The chain has TRBV14 and TRBJ2-5; 10 bases align to TRBD2. CDR3 size: 16 residues. Germline V gives CDR1 SGHDN, CDR2 FVKESK. CDR3 DNA: TGTGCCAGCAGCCGCAGGACTAGCGGAAACCAAGAGACCCAGCACTTC. As protein: CASSRRTSGNQETQHF.

This chain's CDR3 is CASRLHGDTEAFF. CDR3 nucleotide sequence: TGTGCCAGCAGGCTCCACGGGGATACTGAAGCTTTCTTT. The J gene is TRBJ1-1, the V gene TRBV19; unclear D gene. Per germline, CDR1 LNHDA and CDR2 SQIVND (reference sequence). Deletions cut 9 bases from V and 5 bases from J, with 16 bases between. The CDR3 covers 13 residues.

As to this clonotype: Being one base from a much bigger clone, this may be a read error. The J gene is TRBJ2-7, the V gene TRBV7-8; possibly TRBD2 for D (5 bases). Germline V gene sequence: CDR1 SGHVS, CDR2 FQNEAQ. CDR3 length: 15 amino acids. CDR3 sequence reads: CVSSSSTGENYEQYF. The CDR3 nucleotides read TGTGTCAGCAGCTCATCTACCGGGGAGAATTACGAGCAGTACTTC.

This clonotype was counted only a few times. The chain recombines TRBV20-1 with TRBJ2-7; 8 bases are shared with TRBD1. The CDR3 has 14 residues. J gave up 5 bases and V 0 bases, and 6 bases lay outside the gene matches. The germline V gene has CDR1 DFQATT and CDR2 SNEGSKA (reference sequence). CDR3 nucleotide sequence: TGCAGTGCTAGAGATGCCGGACAGGGTAACGAGCAGTACTTC. Translation gives CSARDAGQGNEQYF.

This clonotype has at least ten counts. The rearrangement joins TRBV20-1 to TRBJ2-7, with 9 bases identical to TRBD2. Per the germline V gene, CDR1 is DFQATT and CDR2 is SNEGSKA (reference sequence). This CDR3 contains 13 residues. The trim removed 2 bases at V and 7 bases at J, leaving 6 bases unmatched. The CDR3 here is CSARSGLAREQYF. The CDR3 DNA reads TGCAGTGCTAGATCTGGACTAGCGCGTGAGCAGTACTTC.

Comment on this clonotype: A much larger clonotype is one base distant, so this may be a read error. The CDR3 carries no conserved terminal phenylalanine or tryptophan, so it likely arises from a read error. The V and J genes are TRBV30 and TRBJ1-5, with D unresolved. The V end lost 1 base, the J end lost 3 bases, and 13 bases lay between the germline ends. CDR1 and CDR2 from the germline V gene are GTSNPN and SVGIG (reference sequence). This CDR3 comprises 15 residues. CDR3 sequence reads: CAWSDLSAYNQPQHL. As DNA, the CDR3 is TGTGCCTGGAGTGACCTCTCAGCCTACAATCAGCCCCAGCATCTT.